The rows below give T cell receptor beta chains drawn from one sample of a study of neoadjuvant anti-PD-1 for oral cavity cancer. Here immunoSEQ multiplex PCR was the method, and the copy in TCRdb shows in-frame clones only, minus some. The sample carries around 13,000 clones, approximately 61% recorded once. This sample comprised PBMCs, obtained before nivolumab (anti-PD-1) treatment. Source of these receptors: a person aged 40 to 85 with oral cavity squamous cell carcinoma. The CDR3 runs from the conserved cysteine through the conserved F or W. D genes are given only for firm matches. A clone size is listed for some rows: how often the clone was seen (once, few, many), or a class if it is expanded.

d_call j_call clone_size v_call cdr3_nt cdr3_aa
TRBD1 TRBJ2-5 . TRBV2 TGTGCCAGCAGGAATACAGGGGAAGAGACCCAGTACTTC CASRNTGEETQYF
TRBD1 TRBJ2-7 . TRBV19 TGTGCCAGTAGCCCGGGACAGGCCTACGAGCAGTACTTC CASSPGQAYEQYF
. TRBJ1-1 . TRBV20-1 TGCAGTGCTAGGAGCGACAGGGAAGCTTTCTTT CSARSDREAFF
TRBD1 TRBJ2-2 . TRBV5-4 TGTGCCAGCAGCTTTAAGGGGGCGAGACGGACCGGGGAGCTGTTTTTT CASSFKGARRTGELFF
TRBD1 TRBJ2-3 . TRBV30 TGTGCCTGGAGTGTAGACAGGGGGAGAGATACGCAGTATTTT CAWSVDRGRDTQYF
TRBD1 TRBJ2-3 once TRBV27 TGTGCCAGTCAGGGGGCAAGGGGAGCAACAGATACGCAGTATTTT CASQGARGATDTQYF
. TRBJ1-5 . TRBV2 TGTGCCAGCAGTGGAAACGGGAGAACCTATAGCAATCAGCCCCAGCATTTT CASSGNGRTYSNQPQHF
. TRBJ2-7 once TRBV18 TGTGCCAGCTCCCTGGGACGAACGACCACCTACGAGCAGTACTTC CASSLGRTTTYEQYF
TRBD2 TRBJ2-1 few TRBV4-1 TGCGCCAGCAGCCAAGCGCGTGCTAGCGGGAGGTGGAATGAGCAGTTCTTC CASSQARASGRWNEQFF
. TRBJ1-5 . TRBV6-5 TGTGCCAGCAGCCCAGATTTGAGCAATCAGCCCCAGCATTTT CASSPDLSNQPQHF
. TRBJ2-7 . TRBV11-1 TGTGCCAGCAGCCTCACTTCCTACGAGCAGTACTTC CASSLTSYEQYF
. TRBJ1-2 few TRBV29-1 TGCAGCGTTGATAAGGGGTCCTATGGCTACACCTTC CSVDKGSYGYTF
. TRBJ2-7 . TRBV5-1 TGCGCCAGCAGCTTTAGTACCGAGTTTCCGAGACAGGCCTTCTCCTACGAGCAGTACTTC CASSFSTEFPRQAFSYEQYF
. TRBJ2-5 . TRBV14 TGTGCCAGCAGCCAAGAACCCGTATGGACTCGGGGAGAGACCCAGTACTTC CASSQEPVWTRGETQYF
TRBD2 TRBJ2-1 few TRBV7-2 TGTGCCAGCAGCCCCTCCGGGACTAGAATTTACAATGAGCAGTTCTTC CASSPSGTRIYNEQFF
. TRBJ2-7 . TRBV27 TGTGCCAGCAGTTTAGGCAGGGCCTACGAGCAGTACTTC CASSLGRAYEQYF
. TRBJ2-7 . TRBV28 TGTGCCAGCAGTTTATCAGAGACCTACGAGCAGTACTTC CASSLSETYEQYF
. TRBJ1-3 . TRBV6-6 TGTGCCAGCAGCCCCGAAGCCCCTGCCCGAAACACCATATATTTT CASSPEAPARNTIYF
TRBD1 TRBJ2-1 . TRBV25-1 TGTGCCAGCAGTGAACAAGGACAGGGATTGTTTAATGAGCAGTTCTTC CASSEQGQGLFNEQFF
. TRBJ2-3 few TRBV5-1 TGCGCCAGCAGCTTGGATGGGGCGGGAGATACGCAGTATTTT CASSLDGAGDTQYF
. TRBJ2-6 . TRBV6-4 TGTGCCAGCAGTGACAACTCTGGGGCCAACGTCCTGACTTTC CASSDNSGANVLTF
TRBD2 TRBJ2-7 . TRBV7-8 TGTGCCAGCAGCTTAGGCGGCGGGGGAGCGTACGAGCAGTACTTC CASSLGGGGAYEQYF
. TRBJ2-2 . TRBV9 TGTGCCAGCAGCCCCCGAGGGCAAACCGGGGAGCTGTTTTTT CASSPRGQTGELFF
TRBD1 TRBJ2-4 . TRBV6-5 TGTGCCAGCAGGACGGGACAGACAGACATTCAGTACTTC CASRTGQTDIQYF
. TRBJ2-5 once TRBV5-6 TGTGCCAGCAGCCCGGGACCCGGGGTGGAGACCCAGTACTTC CASSPGPGVETQYF
. TRBJ1-6 few TRBV6-4 TGTGCCAGCAGGGGAGAGGCCAATTCACCCCTCCACTTT CASRGEANSPLHF
. TRBJ1-2 . TRBV5-1 TGCGCCAGCAGCCCGGACAGTACCTATGGCTACACCTTC CASSPDSTYGYTF
TRBD2 TRBJ2-3 . TRBV5-1 TGCGCCAGCAGCTTACGGACTAGCGCACTCACAGATACGCAGTATTTT CASSLRTSALTDTQYF
. TRBJ1-2 . TRBV6-5 TGTGCCAGCCGCAGGGGTAGGGACTATGGCTACACCTTC CASRRGRDYGYTF
. TRBJ2-3 . TRBV10-3 TGTGCCATCAGCGAGACAGCCTCCTCCGGAGATACGCAGTATTTT CAISETASSGDTQYF
. TRBJ2-3 . TRBV6-1 TGTGCCAGCAGGGAGGGACAGTCCACAGATACGCAGTATTTT CASREGQSTDTQYF
TRBD1 TRBJ2-7 . TRBV5-1 TGCGCCAGCAGCTTGGGGGACAGGGACTACGAGCAGTACTTC CASSLGDRDYEQYF